A single sample is the source of the 8 T cell receptor beta chains below, sequenced in a study of T cell responses to AZD1222 COVID-19 vaccine. Using immunoSEQ multiplex PCR, the repertoire was profiled, and TCRdb retains in-frame clones only, with some absent. The top ten hold 7.5% to 9.5% of the sample, which has under 200,000 clones, 90% to 95% seen once. The sample in question was peripheral blood, obtained on day 0 of AZD1222 vaccination. These receptor sequences come from an adult in good health.

The gene calls are TRBV18 and TRBJ1-2; D may be TRBD1 (5 bases). CDR3 length: 13 amino acids. V lost 0 bases to trimming and J lost 7 bases, with 9 bases between them. Germline CDR1 reads KGHSH; CDR2 reads LQKENI. As DNA, the CDR3 is TGTGCCAGCTCACCACCCGGCGGGGGTGGCTACACCTTC. It specifies CASSPPGGGGYTF. Full variable domain (rest looked up from reference TRBV18 and TRBJ1-2): NAGVMQNPRHLVRRRGQEARLRCSPMKGHSHVYWYRQLPEEGLKFMVYLQKENIIDESGMPKERFSAEFPKEGPSILRIQQVVRGDSAAYFCASSPPGGGGYTFGSGTRLTVV.

For the CDR3, the DNA is TGTGCCAGTAGTATCGTCACAGGGTTGGGCTACACCTTC. It is translated as CASSIVTGLGYTF. The V gene is TRBV19, the J gene TRBJ1-2; tentative D call: TRBD1 (6 bases). The CDR3 consists of 13 residues. Germline CDR1 reads LNHDA; CDR2 reads SQIVND (reference sequence). V was cut by 3 bases and J by 8 bases, with 13 bases left in between.

The rearrangement uses TRBV6-7 and TRBJ2-4, with 11 bases fitting TRBD2. TRBV6-7 is an ORF, with its function uncertain. V shed 4 bases and J 8 bases; nucleotides not matched to a gene: 10. The length of the CDR3 is 16 residues. In DNA form, the CDR3 reads TGTGCCAGCAGTTGCCACACTAGCGGGAGAGGGTACATTCAGTACTTC. Translating gives CASSCHTSGRGYIQYF.

The rearrangement joins TRBV28 to TRBJ1-2; TRBD1 matches at 8 bases. This CDR3 region has 17 residues. The V gene's germline CDR1 is MDHEN and CDR2 SYDVKM. The V segment lost 4 bases and the J segment 2 bases; nucleotides outside the gene matches: 12. CDR3 residues: CASSSWTGRGWNYGYTF. CDR3 in DNA: TGTGCCAGCAGTTCTTGGACAGGGCGGGGGTGGAACTATGGCTACACCTTC.

The chain employs TRBV6-5 and TRBJ2-1; the match to TRBD2 covers 11 bases. The V gene's germline CDR1 is MNHEY and CDR2 SVGAGI. CDR3 length: 11 amino acids. The CDR3 sequence: CVSGRVNEQFF. The CDR3 bases are TGTGTTAGCGGGAGGGTCAATGAGCAGTTCTTC.

This chain links TRBV2 with TRBJ1-5, with a possible D match to TRBD1 (5 bases). The CDR3 has 15 amino acids. Germline CDR1 and CDR2: SNHLY and FYNNEI. The V end was cut by 5 bases, the J end by 0 bases, with 11 bases between. The DNA for the CDR3 is TGTGCCAGCAGTCGAGACGGACATAGCAATCAGCCCCAGCATTTT. Amino acids: CASSRDGHSNQPQHF. The full variable domain, rest sourced from reference TRBV2 and TRBJ1-5, is EPEVTQTPSHQVTQMGQEVILRCVPISNHLYFYWYRQILGQKVEFLVSFYNNEISEKSEIFDDQFSVERPDGSNFTLKIRSTKLEDSAMYFCASSRDGHSNQPQHFGDGTRLSIL.

The chain carries TRBV28 and TRBJ1-2; D uncertain. V shed 1 base and J shed 4 bases, with 19 bases lying between them. Germline assignment: CDR1 MDHEN and CDR2 SYDVKM. The CDR3 covers 17 residues. CDR3 loop: CASSLYTSGGLPYGYTF. The CDR3 nucleotides are TGTGCCAGCAGTTTATATACCTCCGGAGGGCTCCCCTATGGCTACACCTTC.

The genes are TRBV4-1 and TRBJ1-6; D call uncertain. V lost 0 bases and J 9 bases, leaving 3 bases between the germline ends. Germline assignment: CDR1 MGHRA and CDR2 YSYEKL. The CDR3 runs 12 residues. The CDR3 sequence: CASSQDASPLHF. CDR3 DNA sequence: TGCGCCAGCAGCCAAGATGCTTCACCCCTCCACTTT.